The clone carrying this T cell receptor beta chain showed up many times. Every patient underwent thyroid surgery untreated. The data were obtained in a study of metastatic and nonmetastatic thyroid tumors. Germline assignment: CDR1 MDHEN and CDR2 SYDVKM. Losses at the gene ends were 6 bases for V and 5 bases for J; bases not matched to a gene: 9. The CDR3 is made up of 15 amino acids. TCRdb called clones again from the PCR reads with MiXCR. The table lists 30,000 to 35,000 clones, about a fifth of them singletons, with 2.5% to 3.5% in the top ten. The source is a male donor with papillary thyroid cancer or a benign thyroid nodule (not recorded which). Some clones in this sample may be carry-over from other donors' samples. The chain employs TRBV28 and TRBJ2-5; 10 nucleotides agree with TRBD2. The sequencing sample was made of tumor tissue. The CDR3 DNA follows: TGTGCCAGCAGACCCCCGGGACTAGCGACGGAGACCCAGTACTTC. As protein: CASRPPGLATETQYF.